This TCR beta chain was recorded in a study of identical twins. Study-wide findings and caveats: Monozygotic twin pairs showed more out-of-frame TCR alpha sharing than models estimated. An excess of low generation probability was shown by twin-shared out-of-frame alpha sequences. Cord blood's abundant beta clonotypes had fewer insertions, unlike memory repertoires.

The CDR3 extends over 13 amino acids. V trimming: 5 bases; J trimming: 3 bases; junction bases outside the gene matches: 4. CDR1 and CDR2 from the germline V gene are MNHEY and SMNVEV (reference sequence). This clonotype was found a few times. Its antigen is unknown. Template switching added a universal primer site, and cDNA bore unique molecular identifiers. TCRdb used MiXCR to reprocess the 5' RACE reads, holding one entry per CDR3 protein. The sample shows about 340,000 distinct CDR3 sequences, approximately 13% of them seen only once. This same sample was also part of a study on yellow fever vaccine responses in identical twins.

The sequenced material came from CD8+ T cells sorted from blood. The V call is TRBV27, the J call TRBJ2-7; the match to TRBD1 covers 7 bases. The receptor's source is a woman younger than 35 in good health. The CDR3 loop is CASSPTGNYEQYF. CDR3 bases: TGTGCCAGCAGTCCGACAGGGAACTACGAGCAGTACTTC.